A single sample gave rise to the 7 T cell receptor beta chains below, sequenced in a study of T cell clones after liver transplantation. Profiled with immunoSEQ multiplex PCR; TCRdb holds only in-frame clones, not every one. The table has tens of thousands of clones, roughly 71% seen once. This specimen was CD4+ T cells from blood, taken at the 22-month timepoint. The source of these receptors is a human patient who received a liver transplant. Some of the T cells may derive from the graft donor.

The rearrangement joins TRBV30 to TRBJ1-3; D uncertain. Germline CDR1 and CDR2: GTSNPN and SVGIG (reference sequence). The CDR3 covers 13 residues. Trimming took off 3 bases at V and 4 bases at J, with 10 bases between the two ends. This chain's CDR3 is CAWRKKQGNTIYF. In DNA, the CDR3 is TGTGCCTGGAGAAAGAAACAGGGAAACACCATATATTTT.

The CDR3 nucleotides read TGTGCCTGGAGTGGGGGTTATAGCAATCAGCCCCAGCATTTT. Translated: CAWSGGYSNQPQHF. The chain joins TRBV30 to TRBJ1-5; D gene unclear. V dropped 1 base and J dropped 0 bases, with 7 bases sitting between them. Germline CDR1 is GTSNPN and CDR2 is SVGIG (reference sequence). The CDR3 has 14 residues.

The chain has TRBV29-1 and TRBJ2-1; tentative D call: TRBD1 (6 bases). This CDR3 spans 12 amino acids. The ends were cut back, 8 bases at V and 3 bases at J, with 11 bases in the middle. The germline V gene encodes CDR1 SQVTM and CDR2 ANQGSEA. The CDR3 sequence: CSTGHLYNEQFF. CDR3 nucleotides: TGCAGCACGGGACATCTCTACAATGAGCAGTTCTTC.

The chain has TRBV5-4 and TRBJ2-7; 9 positions match TRBD1. Trimming took 9 bases from V and 6 from J; bases not matched to a gene: 13. The CDR3 sequence is 14 residues long. The germline CDR1 and CDR2 sequences are SGHNT and YYREEE (reference sequence). CDR3 sequence reads: CATSFDRGKSEQYF. The CDR3, as DNA: TGTGCCACCTCCTTTGACAGGGGGAAAAGCGAGCAGTACTTC.

The chain has TRBV7-9 and TRBJ2-7, with 10 bases fitting TRBD1. From germline, CDR1 is SEHNR and CDR2 FQNEAQ (reference sequence). The CDR3 is 13 amino acids. Trimming cost V 8 bases and J 6 bases; bases outside gene matches: 7. The CDR3 DNA reads TGTGCCAGCGGCAGACAGGGGGCGTTCGAGCAGTACTTC. Encoded protein: CASGRQGAFEQYF.

This clone was found a few times. The rearrangement uses TRBV21-1 and TRBJ1-2; no DNA check was done on the table's D call, TRBD1. TRBV21-1 is labeled a pseudogene. The CDR3 spans 15 residues. CDR3 in DNA: TGTGCCAGCAGCAAAGACCTTGGGACAAGGCATGGCTACACCTTC. Residues: CASSKDLGTRHGYTF.

The chain carries TRBV28 and TRBJ1-3; TRBD1 might be the D (5 bases). The CDR3 has 14 residues. V shed 5 bases and J shed 4 bases, with 12 bases lying between them. Germline V gene lookup returns CDR1 MDHEN and CDR2 SYDVKM. CDR3 in DNA: TGTGCCAGCAGTCGCAGGGTGGGCGGAAACACCATATATTTT. The encoded protein is CASSRRVGGNTIYF.